The rows below give T cell receptor beta chains drawn from one sample of a study of blood T cell repertoires in COVID-19. Sequencing used immunoSEQ multiplex PCR; TCRdb keeps in-frame clones, though not all of them. In the table there are 240,000 or so clones, roughly 88% of which are singletons. The sequenced material came from peripheral blood. Receptors were obtained from a woman aged 25 to 39 with acute or convalescent COVID-19. The CDR3 runs from the conserved cysteine through the conserved F or W. The D gene is left open where the match is weak. Clone size appears in some rows only: once, few, many, or a class for an expanded clone.

V gene: TRBV27
D gene: -
clone size: -
J gene: TRBJ2-1
CDR3 protein: CASSLSGLLNEQFF
CDR3 DNA: TGTGCCAGCAGTTTATCGGGGCTGCTCAATGAGCAGTTCTTC

V gene: TRBV5-6
D gene: -
clone size: -
J gene: TRBJ1-2
CDR3 protein: CASSLAGGYNYGYTF
CDR3 DNA: TGTGCCAGCAGCTTGGCCGGGGGATATAACTATGGCTACACCTTC

V gene: TRBV19
D gene: -
clone size: -
J gene: TRBJ1-6
CDR3 protein: CASSIGLINSPLHF
CDR3 DNA: TGTGCCAGTAGTATCGGTCTGATTAATTCACCCCTCCACTTT

V gene: TRBV6-5
D gene: -
clone size: -
J gene: TRBJ2-1
CDR3 protein: CASIGGTDEQFF
CDR3 DNA: TGTGCCAGCATCGGGGGAACCGATGAGCAGTTCTTC

V gene: TRBV5-1
D gene: TRBD1
clone size: -
J gene: TRBJ2-2
CDR3 protein: CASSLVGTGAIGELFF
CDR3 DNA: TGCGCCAGCAGCCTTGTCGGGACAGGGGCGATCGGGGAGCTGTTTTTT

V gene: TRBV5-1
D gene: -
clone size: -
J gene: TRBJ2-3
CDR3 protein: CASSSKISGPSTDTQYF
CDR3 DNA: TGCGCCAGCAGCTCCAAGATCAGCGGGCCGAGCACAGATACGCAGTATTTT

V gene: TRBV27
D gene: TRBD2
clone size: -
J gene: TRBJ2-1
CDR3 protein: CASSLRGGTSGSEVEQFF
CDR3 DNA: TGTGCCAGCAGTTTAAGGGGGGGGACTAGCGGGAGTGAGGTTGAGCAGTTCTTC

V gene: TRBV4-2
D gene: -
clone size: -
J gene: TRBJ2-3
CDR3 protein: CASSQVAQGGGTDTQYF
CDR3 DNA: TGTGCCAGCAGCCAAGTAGCACAGGGGGGGGGCACAGATACGCAGTATTTT

V gene: TRBV27
D gene: TRBD1
clone size: -
J gene: TRBJ1-1
CDR3 protein: CASSSGQGNTEAFF
CDR3 DNA: TGTGCCAGCAGTAGTGGACAGGGGAACACTGAAGCTTTCTTT

V gene: TRBV4-2
D gene: TRBD1
clone size: -
J gene: TRBJ2-1
CDR3 protein: CASSQAGQGANEQFF
CDR3 DNA: TGTGCCAGCAGCCAAGCGGGACAGGGAGCCAATGAGCAGTTCTTC

V gene: TRBV7-9
D gene: -
clone size: -
J gene: TRBJ1-6
CDR3 protein: CASSLNRDNSPLHF
CDR3 DNA: TGTGCCAGCAGCTTAAACAGGGATAATTCACCCCTCCACTTT

V gene: TRBV9
D gene: TRBD2
clone size: -
J gene: TRBJ2-7
CDR3 protein: CASSASAGEVYEQYF
CDR3 DNA: TGTGCCAGCAGCGCCTCAGCGGGAGAGGTTTACGAGCAGTACTTC

V gene: TRBV27
D gene: -
clone size: -
J gene: TRBJ2-3
CDR3 protein: CASSLRSDTQYF
CDR3 DNA: TGTGCCAGCAGTTTGAGGTCGGATACGCAGTATTTT

V gene: TRBV9
D gene: -
clone size: -
J gene: TRBJ2-7
CDR3 protein: CASSPTVPSEQYF
CDR3 DNA: TGTGCCAGCAGCCCGACTGTTCCCAGCGAGCAGTACTTC

V gene: TRBV12-3/TRBV12-4
D gene: -
clone size: -
J gene: TRBJ2-1
CDR3 protein: CASSVAGNEQFF
CDR3 DNA: TGTGCCAGCAGCGTTGCGGGGAATGAGCAGTTCTTC

V gene: TRBV29-1
D gene: -
clone size: -
J gene: TRBJ1-4
CDR3 protein: CSGQTTNEKLFF
CDR3 DNA: TGCAGCGGACAGACAACTAATGAAAAACTGTTTTTT

V gene: TRBV10-1
D gene: TRBD1
clone size: -
J gene: TRBJ2-5
CDR3 protein: CASSGTGGGETQYF
CDR3 DNA: TGCGCCAGCAGTGGGACAGGGGGCGGAGAGACCCAGTACTTC

V gene: TRBV12-3/TRBV12-4
D gene: -
clone size: once
J gene: TRBJ2-7
CDR3 protein: CASSSVSYEQYF
CDR3 DNA: TGTGCCAGCAGTTCCGTGTCCTACGAGCAGTACTTC

V gene: TRBV9
D gene: -
clone size: -
J gene: TRBJ2-7
CDR3 protein: CASSVATASYEQYF
CDR3 DNA: TGTGCCAGCAGCGTAGCTACAGCCTCCTACGAGCAGTACTTC

V gene: TRBV5-1
D gene: -
clone size: -
J gene: TRBJ1-4
CDR3 protein: CASSGGVINEKLFF
CDR3 DNA: TGCGCCAGCAGCGGGGGGGTTATTAATGAAAAACTGTTTTTT

V gene: TRBV25-1
D gene: TRBD1
clone size: few
J gene: TRBJ2-7
CDR3 protein: CASSDGTGISYEQYF
CDR3 DNA: TGTGCCAGCAGTGACGGGACAGGGATATCCTACGAGCAGTACTTC

V gene: TRBV7-9
D gene: TRBD2
clone size: -
J gene: TRBJ2-7
CDR3 protein: CASSLTPGASGNIYEQYF
CDR3 DNA: TGTGCCAGCAGCTTAACCCCCGGGGCTAGCGGGAACATCTACGAGCAGTACTTC

V gene: TRBV25-1
D gene: -
clone size: few
J gene: TRBJ1-1
CDR3 protein: CASSDRGSEAFF
CDR3 DNA: TGTGCCAGCAGTGACAGGGGCTCTGAAGCTTTCTTT

V gene: TRBV5-1
D gene: TRBD1
clone size: -
J gene: TRBJ2-7
CDR3 protein: CASSSGQGEREQYF
CDR3 DNA: TGCGCCAGCAGCTCCGGACAGGGAGAAAGGGAGCAGTACTTC

V gene: TRBV7-3
D gene: TRBD2
clone size: -
J gene: TRBJ2-1
CDR3 protein: CASSLGGRERGEQFF
CDR3 DNA: TGTGCCAGCAGCTTAGGTGGGCGGGAGAGGGGTGAGCAGTTCTTC

V gene: TRBV5-1
D gene: -
clone size: -
J gene: TRBJ1-3
CDR3 protein: CASSLGRKSGTIYF
CDR3 DNA: TGCGCCAGCAGCTTGGGTAGAAAATCGGGCACCATATATTTT